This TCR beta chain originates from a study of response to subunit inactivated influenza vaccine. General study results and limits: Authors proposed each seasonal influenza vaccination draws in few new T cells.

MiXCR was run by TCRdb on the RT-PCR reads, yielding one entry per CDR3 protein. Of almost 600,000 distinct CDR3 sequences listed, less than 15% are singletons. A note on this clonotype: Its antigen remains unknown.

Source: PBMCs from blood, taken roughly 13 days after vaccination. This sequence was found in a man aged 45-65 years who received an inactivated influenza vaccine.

This CDR3 is CSVADGYYGYTF. CDR3 coding DNA: TGCAGCGTTGCCGACGGCTACTATGGCTACACCTTC. The chain joins TRBV29-1 to TRBJ1-2; no clear D gene. This CDR3 is 12 amino acids long. Germline V lookup: CDR1 SQVTM, CDR2 ANQGSEA. V lost 4 bases, J lost 3 bases, and 9 bases lay in between.